This T cell receptor (beta chain) was captured in a study of T cells in Graves' hyperthyroidism and ophthalmopathy. Turning to this clonotype: The germline gene is not matched at one end of the junction; a read error may be the cause.

Uncontrolled infection, other autoimmune disease, pregnancy or lactation excluded patients. Looked up from germline, CDR1 is SEHNR and CDR2 is FQNEAQ (reference sequence). This CDR3 has 15 amino acids. Amplified TCR beta CDR3 regions came from RNA transcripts. During a first-round RT-PCR of the TCR CDR3, the HTBI primer set was used. One entry per CDR3 protein results from TCRdb running MiXCR on the multiplex PCR reads. The table records hundreds of thousands of distinct CDR3 sequences, 13% to 15% of them present only once. This clonotype was obtained from a woman aged 40 to 49 with Graves' hyperthyroidism. What was sequenced was blood. The rearrangement links TRBV7-9 to TRBJ2-3, with 11 bases matching TRBD1. CDR3 loop: CASSSPGQGGDTQCF. CDR3 nucleotide sequence: TGTGCCAGCAGCTCCCCGGGACAGGGGGGAGATACGCAGTGTTTT. The variable domain in full, completed from reference TRBV7-9 and TRBJ2-3, reads DTGVSQNPRHKITKRGQNVTFRCDPISEHNRLYWYRQTLGQGPEFLTYFQNEAQLEKSRLLSDRFSAERPKGSFSTLEIQRTEQGDSAMYLCASSSPGQGGDTQCFGPGTRLTVL.